This TCR beta chain was recovered during a study of cytomegalovirus exposure and HLA in healthy donors. Study-wide background: About 77 million unique TCRs from HLA-typed donors made up an early data release.

Study results and limitations: Segments of the TCR beta V type were, in most cases, productive about 87% or about 30% of the time in an earlier analysis. Later analysis revealed greater clonal expansion in HLA-associated TCR beta chains than in equally common others.

In this sample, this clone turned up once. Its antigen is unknown. Amplification used 60 Vbeta primers and 13 Jbeta primers. Profiled with immunoSEQ multiplex PCR; TCRdb holds only in-frame clones, not every one. The sample has 250,000 to 350,000 clones, roughly 89% seen once; the top ten hold around 4.2%. The ends lost 0 bases at V and 4 bases at J; junction bases unmatched: 5. The CDR3 is 15 amino acids. Germline assignment: CDR1 SGHVS and CDR2 FNYEAQ. Material: PBMCs. The chain links TRBV7-6 to TRBJ1-1; 7 nucleotides agree with TRBD1. The receptor was derived from a man between 40 and 49 years old in good health and CMV-seropositive. The CDR3 sequence is CASSLAGQVGTEAFF. The CDR3 DNA sequence: TGTGCCAGCAGCTTAGCTGGACAGGTGGGCACTGAAGCTTTCTTT.